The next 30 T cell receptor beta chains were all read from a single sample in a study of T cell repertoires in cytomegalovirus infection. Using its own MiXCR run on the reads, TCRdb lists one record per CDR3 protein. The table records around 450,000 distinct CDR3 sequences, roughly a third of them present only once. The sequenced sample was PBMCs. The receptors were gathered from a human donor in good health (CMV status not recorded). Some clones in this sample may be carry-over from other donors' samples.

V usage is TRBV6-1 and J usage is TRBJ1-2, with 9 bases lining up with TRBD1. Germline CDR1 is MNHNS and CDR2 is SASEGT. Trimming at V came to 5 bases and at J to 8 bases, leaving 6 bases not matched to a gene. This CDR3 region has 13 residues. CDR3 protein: CASSHGQGSGYTF. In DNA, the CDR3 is TGTGCCAGCAGTCACGGACAGGGGAGCGGCTACACCTTC.

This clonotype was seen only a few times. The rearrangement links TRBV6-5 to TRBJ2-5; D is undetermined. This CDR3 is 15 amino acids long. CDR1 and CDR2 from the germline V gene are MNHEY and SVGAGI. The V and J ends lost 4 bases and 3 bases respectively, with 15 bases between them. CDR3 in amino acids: CASSSPGRKKETQYF. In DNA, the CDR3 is TGTGCCAGCAGTTCTCCGGGCCGTAAAAAAGAGACCCAGTACTTC.

The CDR3 DNA is TGTGCCAGCAGTTCAACAGAACCGGGACTATTTTATTCACCCCTCCACTTT. Its protein is CASSSTEPGLFYSPLHF. The genes are TRBV6-2 or TRBV6-3 and TRBJ1-6, with D perhaps matching TRBD1 (5 bases). Germline V gene data show CDR1 as MNHEY and CDR2 as SVGEGT. This CDR3 contains 17 residues. The V and J ends lost 4 bases and 8 bases respectively, with 21 bases between them.

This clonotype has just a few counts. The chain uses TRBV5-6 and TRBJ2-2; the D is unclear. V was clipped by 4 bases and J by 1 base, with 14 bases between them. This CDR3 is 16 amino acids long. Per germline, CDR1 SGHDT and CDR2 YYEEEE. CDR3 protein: CASSKDGPGNTGELFF. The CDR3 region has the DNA TGTGCCAGCAGCAAGGACGGTCCGGGGAACACCGGGGAGCTGTTTTTT.

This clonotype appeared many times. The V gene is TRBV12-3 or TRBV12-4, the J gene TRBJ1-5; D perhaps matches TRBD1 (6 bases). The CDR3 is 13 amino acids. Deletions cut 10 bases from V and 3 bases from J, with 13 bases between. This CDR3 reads CATQGAVNQPQHF. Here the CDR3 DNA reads TGTGCCACACAGGGTGCCGTCAATCAGCCCCAGCATTTT.

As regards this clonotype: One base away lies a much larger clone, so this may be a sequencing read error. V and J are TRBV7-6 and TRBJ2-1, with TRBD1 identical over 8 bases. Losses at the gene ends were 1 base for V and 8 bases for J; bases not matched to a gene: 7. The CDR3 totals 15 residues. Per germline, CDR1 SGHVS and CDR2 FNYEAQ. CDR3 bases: TGTGCCAGCAGCTTAGGGCAGGGGGCTAGCGATGAGCAGTTCTTC. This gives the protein CASSLGQGASDEQFF.

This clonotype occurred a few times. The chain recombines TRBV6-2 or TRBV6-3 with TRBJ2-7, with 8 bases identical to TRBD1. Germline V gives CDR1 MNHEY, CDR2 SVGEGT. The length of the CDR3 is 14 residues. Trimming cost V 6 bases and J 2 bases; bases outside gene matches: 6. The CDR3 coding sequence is TGTGCCAGCAGACACGGACAGGGAACCTACGAGCAGTACTTC. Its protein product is CASRHGQGTYEQYF.

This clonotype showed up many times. This chain's CDR3 is CASSLGTEQYF. The CDR3 coding sequence is TGTGCCAGCAGCTTAGGAACCGAGCAGTACTTC. The V call is TRBV13, the J call TRBJ2-7; no clear D gene. V lost 0 bases and J lost 6, with 3 bases in between. The CDR3 totals 11 residues. Germline CDR1 and CDR2: PRHDT and FYEKMQ (reference sequence).

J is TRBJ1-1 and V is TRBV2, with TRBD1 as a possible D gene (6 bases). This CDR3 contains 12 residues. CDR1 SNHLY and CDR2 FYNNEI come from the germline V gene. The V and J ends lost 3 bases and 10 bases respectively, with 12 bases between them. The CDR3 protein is CASSDRGGRAFF. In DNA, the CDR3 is TGTGCCAGCAGTGATCGCGGGGGCCGAGCTTTCTTT.

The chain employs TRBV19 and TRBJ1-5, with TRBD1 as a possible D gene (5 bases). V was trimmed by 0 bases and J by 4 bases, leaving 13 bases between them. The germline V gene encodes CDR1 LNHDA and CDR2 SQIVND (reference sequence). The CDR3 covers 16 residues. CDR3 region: CASSIDRARTNQPQHF. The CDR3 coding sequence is TGTGCCAGTAGTATAGACAGGGCTCGAACAAATCAGCCCCAGCATTTT.

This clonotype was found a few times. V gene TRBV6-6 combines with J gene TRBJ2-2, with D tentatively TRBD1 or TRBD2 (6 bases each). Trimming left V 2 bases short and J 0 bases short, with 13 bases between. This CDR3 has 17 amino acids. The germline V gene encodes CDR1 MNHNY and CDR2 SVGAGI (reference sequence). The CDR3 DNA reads TGTGCCAGCAGTTACGGTGGGGGGCTCCCGAACACCGGGGAGCTGTTTTTT. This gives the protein CASSYGGGLPNTGELFF.

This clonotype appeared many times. The CDR3 is CASSLLPGELFF. The CDR3 DNA reads TGTGCCAGCAGCTTATTGCCCGGGGAGCTGTTTTTT. The rearrangement joins TRBV7-8 to TRBJ2-2, with unresolved D. This CDR3 has 12 residues. V was pared by 2 bases and J by 6 bases, with 4 bases between. Germline loops: CDR1 SGHVS, CDR2 FQNEAQ.

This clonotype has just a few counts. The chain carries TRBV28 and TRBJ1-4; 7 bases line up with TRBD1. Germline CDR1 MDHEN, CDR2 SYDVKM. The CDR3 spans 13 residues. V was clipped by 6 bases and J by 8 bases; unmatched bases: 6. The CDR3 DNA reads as TGTGCCAGCAGGGAGACAGGGCGGGAAAAACTGTTTTTT. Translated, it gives CASRETGREKLFF.

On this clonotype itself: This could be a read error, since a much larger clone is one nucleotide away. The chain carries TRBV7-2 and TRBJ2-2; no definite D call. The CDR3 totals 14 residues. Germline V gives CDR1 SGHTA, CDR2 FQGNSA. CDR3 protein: CASRSQPNTWELFF. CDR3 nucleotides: TGTGCCAGCAGAAGTCAGCCGAACACCTGGGAGCTGTTTTTT.

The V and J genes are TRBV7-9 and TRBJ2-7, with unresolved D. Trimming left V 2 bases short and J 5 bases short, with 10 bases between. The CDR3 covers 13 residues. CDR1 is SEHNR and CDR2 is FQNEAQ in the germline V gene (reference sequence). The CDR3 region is CASSLTVLDEQYF. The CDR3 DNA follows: TGTGCCAGCAGCTTAACAGTTTTAGACGAGCAGTACTTC.

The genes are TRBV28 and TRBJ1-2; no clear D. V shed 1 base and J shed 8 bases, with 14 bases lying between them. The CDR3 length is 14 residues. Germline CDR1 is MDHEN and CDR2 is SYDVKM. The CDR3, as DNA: TGTGCCAGCAGTTTATCGTTAACCTCTTGGGGCTACACCTTC. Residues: CASSLSLTSWGYTF.

This chain's CDR3 is CAISVTGTGVYNEQFF. As DNA, the CDR3 is TGTGCCATCAGTGTTACCGGGACAGGGGTATACAATGAGCAGTTCTTC. The rearrangement links TRBV10-3 to TRBJ2-1; 10 nucleotides line up with TRBD1. Germline V gene data show CDR1 as ENHRY and CDR2 as SYGVKD. This CDR3 has 16 amino acids. With V trimmed by 4 bases and J by 4 bases, 7 bases remained unmatched.

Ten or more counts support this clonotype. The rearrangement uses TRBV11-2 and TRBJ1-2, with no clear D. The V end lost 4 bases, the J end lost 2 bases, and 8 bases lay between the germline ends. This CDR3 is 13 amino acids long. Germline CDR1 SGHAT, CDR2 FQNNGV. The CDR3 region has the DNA TGTGCCAGCAGCTCAAATATCAACTATGGCTACACCTTC. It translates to CASSSNINYGYTF.

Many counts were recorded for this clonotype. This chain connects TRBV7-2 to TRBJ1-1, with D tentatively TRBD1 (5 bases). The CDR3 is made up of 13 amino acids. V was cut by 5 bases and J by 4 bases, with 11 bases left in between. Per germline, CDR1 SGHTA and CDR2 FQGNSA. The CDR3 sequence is CASSNQGGTEAFF. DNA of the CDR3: TGTGCCAGCAGCAATCAGGGTGGCACTGAAGCTTTCTTT.

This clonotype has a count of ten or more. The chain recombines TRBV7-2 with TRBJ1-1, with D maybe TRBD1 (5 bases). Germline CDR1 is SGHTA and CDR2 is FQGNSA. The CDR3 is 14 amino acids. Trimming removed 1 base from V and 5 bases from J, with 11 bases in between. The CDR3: CASSLGGWGTEAFF. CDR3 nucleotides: TGTGCCAGCAGCTTAGGTGGATGGGGGACTGAAGCTTTCTTT.

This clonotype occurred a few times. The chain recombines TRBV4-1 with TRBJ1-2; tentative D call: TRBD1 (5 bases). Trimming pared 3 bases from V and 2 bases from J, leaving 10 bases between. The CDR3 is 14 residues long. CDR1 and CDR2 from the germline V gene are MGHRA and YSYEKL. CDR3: CASSHEQGNYGYTF. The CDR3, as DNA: TGCGCCAGCAGCCACGAGCAGGGAAACTATGGCTACACCTTC.

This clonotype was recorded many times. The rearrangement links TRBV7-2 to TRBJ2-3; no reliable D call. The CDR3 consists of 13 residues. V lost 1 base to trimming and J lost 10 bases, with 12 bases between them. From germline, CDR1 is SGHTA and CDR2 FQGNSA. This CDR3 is CASSLDPLGSQYF. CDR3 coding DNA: TGTGCCAGCAGCTTAGATCCCCTAGGGTCGCAGTATTTT.

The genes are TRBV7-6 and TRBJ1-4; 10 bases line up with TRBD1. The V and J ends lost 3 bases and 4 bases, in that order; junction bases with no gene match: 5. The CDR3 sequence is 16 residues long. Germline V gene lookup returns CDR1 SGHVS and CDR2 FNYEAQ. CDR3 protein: CASSLGQGRGNEKLFF. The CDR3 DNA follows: TGTGCCAGCAGCTTGGGACAGGGGCGGGGTAATGAAAAACTGTTTTTT.

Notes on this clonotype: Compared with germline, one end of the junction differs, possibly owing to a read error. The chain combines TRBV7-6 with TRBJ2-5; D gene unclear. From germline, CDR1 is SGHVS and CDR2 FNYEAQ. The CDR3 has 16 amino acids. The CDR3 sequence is CASSLGSVTTQETPYF. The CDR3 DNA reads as TGTGCCAGCAGCTTAGGGTCCGTGACAACTCAAGAGACCCCGTACTTC.

In DNA, the CDR3 is TGTGCCAGCAGCTTAGAGACAGGGAACAGTCGCTACACCTTC. Amino acids: CASSLETGNSRYTF. V gene TRBV7-2 combines with J gene TRBJ1-2; 7 positions agree with TRBD1. Trimming at V came to 1 base and at J to 9 bases, leaving 8 bases not matched to a gene. CDR3 length: 14 residues. Germline assignment: CDR1 SGHTA and CDR2 FQGNSA. Supplemented by reference TRBV7-2 and TRBJ1-2, the full variable domain reads GAGVSQSPSNKVTEKGKDVELRCDPISGHTALYWYRQSLGQGLEFLIYFQGNSAPDKSGLPSDRFSAERTGGSVSTLTIQRTQQEDSAVYLCASSLETGNSRYTFGSGTRLTVV.

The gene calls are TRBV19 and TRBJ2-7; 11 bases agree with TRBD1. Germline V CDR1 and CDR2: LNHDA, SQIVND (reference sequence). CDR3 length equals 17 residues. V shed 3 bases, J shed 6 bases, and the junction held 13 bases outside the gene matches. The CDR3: CASSIWRTGGRPVEQYF. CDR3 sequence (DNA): TGTGCCAGTAGTATCTGGCGGACAGGGGGCCGGCCGGTCGAGCAGTACTTC.

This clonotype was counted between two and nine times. The CDR3 region is CASSHSPQGYEQYF. The CDR3 DNA sequence: TGCGCCAGCAGCCACTCCCCACAGGGGTACGAGCAGTACTTC. This chain joins TRBV4-1 and TRBJ2-7; TRBD1 aligns across 7 bases. J lost 4 bases, V lost 3 bases, and 6 bases had no gene match. There are 14 residues in the CDR3. Per germline, CDR1 MGHRA and CDR2 YSYEKL.

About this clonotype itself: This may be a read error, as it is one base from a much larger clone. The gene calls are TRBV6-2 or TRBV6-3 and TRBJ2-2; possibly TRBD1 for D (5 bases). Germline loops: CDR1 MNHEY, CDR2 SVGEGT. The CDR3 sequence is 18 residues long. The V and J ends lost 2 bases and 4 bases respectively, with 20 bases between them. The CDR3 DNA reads TGTGCCAGCAGTTACCCTCGGACATCCGACTGGCCCACCGGGGAGCTGTTTTTT. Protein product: CASSYPRTSDWPTGELFF.

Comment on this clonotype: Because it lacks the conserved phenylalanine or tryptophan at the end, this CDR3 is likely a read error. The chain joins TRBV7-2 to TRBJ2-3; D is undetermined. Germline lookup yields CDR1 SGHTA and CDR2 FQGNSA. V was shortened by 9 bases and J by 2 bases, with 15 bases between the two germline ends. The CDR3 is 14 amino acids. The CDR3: CARISYTTTDTQYC. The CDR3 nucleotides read TGTGCCAGAATCTCCTACACGACCACAGATACGCAGTATTGT.

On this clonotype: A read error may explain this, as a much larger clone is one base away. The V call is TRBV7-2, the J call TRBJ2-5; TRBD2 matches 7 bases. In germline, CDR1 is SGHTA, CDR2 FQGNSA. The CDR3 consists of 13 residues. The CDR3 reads CSSSSGLEETQYF. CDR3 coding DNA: TGTTCCAGCAGCTCCGGACTAGAAGAGACCCAGTACTTC.